This is a list of T cell receptor beta chains from one sample in a study of blood T cell repertoires in COVID-19. Clones were sequenced by immunoSEQ multiplex PCR, and TCRdb holds only the in-frame ones, with some missing. The sample records under 300,000 clones, approximately 83% being singletons. The sequenced sample consisted of PBMCs or T cells enriched from blood (not recorded which). The receptors here all came from a woman between 40 and 55 years old with acute COVID-19. The CDR3 runs from the conserved cysteine through the conserved F or W. The D gene is left open where the match is weak. Clone size is given for some rows only: seen once, a few or many times, or a class if the clone is expanded.

j_gene,abundance,d_gene,v_gene,CDR3nt,CDR3aa
TRBJ2-2,-,TRBD1,TRBV29-1,TGCAGCGTTGAAGTCGACAGGGGCCGCACCGGGGAGCTGTTTTTT,CSVEVDRGRTGELFF
TRBJ2-5,-,-,TRBV7-9,TGTGCCAGCAGCCCCGGGCTAGCAGGCCAAGAGACCCAGTACTTC,CASSPGLAGQETQYF
TRBJ1-3,-,-,TRBV7-9,TGTGCCAGCAGCCCCATTACCGGGGTTGGAAACACCATATATTTT,CASSPITGVGNTIYF
TRBJ2-5,-,TRBD2,TRBV7-2,TGTGCCAGCAGCTTGGAAAGCGGGAGTAAAGAGACCCAGTACTTC,CASSLESGSKETQYF
TRBJ2-2,-,-,TRBV5-1,TGCGCCAGCAGCCCTCGGACAGCCATATTGAACACCGGGGAGCTGTTTTTT,CASSPRTAILNTGELFF
TRBJ2-5,few,-,TRBV5-1,TGCGCCAGCAGCTTGCGAGGCAACCGCCAAGAGACCCAGTACTTC,CASSLRGNRQETQYF
TRBJ1-2,-,-,TRBV7-9,TGTGCCAGCAGCTTAGAAGCAGAAGCGATCTATGGCTACACCTTC,CASSLEAEAIYGYTF
TRBJ2-1,-,TRBD2,TRBV6-1,TGTGCCAGCAGTGAAGAAGCGGGAGATTCGCGTGAGCAGTTCTTC,CASSEEAGDSREQFF
TRBJ2-7,-,-,TRBV7-9,TGTGCCAGCAGCTTTGGTAGGGGGTACGAGCAGTACTTC,CASSFGRGYEQYF
TRBJ2-1,once,TRBD2,TRBV27,TGTGCCAGCAGTTCCCCATCGAGCGGGACCTACAATGAGCAGTTCTTC,CASSSPSSGTYNEQFF
TRBJ1-6,-,-,TRBV25-1,TGTGCCAGCAGTCGGGGTGGGAATTCACCCCTCCACTTT,CASSRGGNSPLHF
TRBJ1-1,-,-,TRBV19,TGTGCCAGTAGTATCGAGGGTATAACTGAAGCTTTCTTT,CASSIEGITEAFF
TRBJ2-1,-,TRBD2,TRBV6-4,TGTGCCAGCAGTGAGGCTAGCGGGAGCCGCAGCTCCTACAATGAGCAGTTCTTC,CASSEASGSRSSYNEQFF
TRBJ1-1,-,-,TRBV6-2/TRBV6-3,TGTGCCAGCAGTGACGACAGGAACACTGAAGCTTTCTTT,CASSDDRNTEAFF
TRBJ2-7,-,-,TRBV7-7,TGTGCTAGCAGCTTCAGTCCGGGTGACGAGCAGTACTTC,CASSFSPGDEQYF
TRBJ1-2,-,-,TRBV19,TGTGCCAGTAGTATGGAGGGACGTTCCTATGGCTACACCTTC,CASSMEGRSYGYTF
TRBJ2-1,-,TRBD2,TRBV4-1,TGCGCCAGCAGCCAAGATCACGGCGGGAGGGCCTGGGAGCAGTTCTTC,CASSQDHGGRAWEQFF
TRBJ2-7,-,TRBD2,TRBV3-1/TRBV3-2,TGTGCCAGCAGCCAAGGTACTAGCGGGAGAGTCGTACGGGAGCAGTACTTC,CASSQGTSGRVVREQYF
TRBJ2-7,-,TRBD2,TRBV7-6,TGTGCCGCGGGAGAGGGATACGAGCAGTACTTC,CAAGEGYEQYF
TRBJ1-3,-,TRBD1,TRBV4-1,TGCGCCAGCAGCCGAAAGAGGGGACAGGAGACGACCTTCTCTGGAAACACCATATATTTT,CASSRKRGQETTFSGNTIYF